The rows below give T cell receptor beta chains drawn from one sample of a study of T cells after yellow fever vaccination. TCRdb re-called the 5' RACE reads through MiXCR, storing one row per CDR3 protein. There are about 320,000 distinct CDR3 sequences in the sample; 9.5% to 12% occur only once, and approximately 3.3% lies in the top ten. The source material was CD4+ T cells sorted from PBMCs, sampled 45 days after the yellow fever booster vaccination. The source of these receptors is a man between 18 and 35 years old who received the YFV17D yellow fever vaccine. The CDR3 runs from the conserved cysteine through the conserved F or W. A D gene is named only where the DNA matches it firmly. Some rows mark clone size as missing; the rest say once, few, many or name a class of expanded clone.

d_gene	abundance	v_gene	j_gene	CDR3nt	CDR3aa
.	few	TRBV7-9	TRBJ1-1	TGTGCCAGCAGCCCCCCGGGGGGAACGGCCGAAGCTTTCTTT	CASSPPGGTAEAFF
TRBD1	.	TRBV5-6	TRBJ2-3	TGTGCCAGCAGCTTGGGGCCCGGACAGGGGCGCCCAGATACGCAGTATTTT	CASSLGPGQGRPDTQYF
TRBD1	.	TRBV20-1	TRBJ2-5	TGCAGTGCTACCCCGGGACAGGGACACCAAGAGACCCAGTACTTC	CSATPGQGHQETQYF
TRBD1	.	TRBV6-2/TRBV6-3	TRBJ1-5	TGTGCCAGCAGCTTGACAGGGGGCCTCAACCAGCCCCAGCATTTT	CASSLTGGLNQPQHF
TRBD1	.	TRBV7-6	TRBJ2-2	TGTGCCAGCAGCTTCCGGGACAGGAACACCGGGGAGCTGTTTTTT	CASSFRDRNTGELFF
TRBD2	.	TRBV7-3	TRBJ2-3	TGTGCCAGCAGCTTAAGGCCTAGCGGGGGTAGGACAGATACGCAGTATTTT	CASSLRPSGGRTDTQYF
.	many	TRBV6-6	TRBJ1-5	TGTTCTCATTCCGGGACCTTTGCCGATCAGCCCCAGCATTTT	CSHSGTFADQPQHF
TRBD2	few	TRBV4-3	TRBJ2-3	TGCGCCAGCAGCCCCAGGACTAGAGATACGCAGTATTTT	CASSPRTRDTQYF
.	.	TRBV30	TRBJ2-3	TGTGCCGGTGGGCTTGGGCTCAGCACAGATACGCAGTATTTT	CAGGLGLSTDTQYF
TRBD2	.	TRBV6-6	TRBJ2-6	TGTGCCAGCAGCCCCTTACCTGGCAGGGAGGGCTCTGGGGCCAACGTCCTGACTTTC	CASSPLPGREGSGANVLTF
.	.	TRBV5-4	TRBJ2-6	TGTGCCAGCAGCTTGGAGGGGGTTGATGGGGCCAACGTCCTGACTTTC	CASSLEGVDGANVLTF
TRBD1	.	TRBV20-1	TRBJ1-2	TGCAGTGCTCCTCCGGGACAGGGGAACTATGGCTACACCTTC	CSAPPGQGNYGYTF
TRBD2	.	TRBV2	TRBJ2-1	TGTGCCAGCACCGGACTAGCCGGGAATGAGCAGTTCTTC	CASTGLAGNEQFF
TRBD1	many	TRBV7-2	TRBJ1-1	TGTGCCAGCAGCACCAGACAGGGGGAGGTTGAAGCTTTCTTT	CASSTRQGEVEAFF
.	few	TRBV7-2	TRBJ1-2	TGTGCCAGCAGGCCCCAGACAGGTGGTTTTAACTATGGCTACACCTTC	CASRPQTGGFNYGYTF
.	few	TRBV24-1	TRBJ2-3	TGTGCCACCAGTGTATGGGACGGCCGAACCGATACGCAGTATTTT	CATSVWDGRTDTQYF
.	few	TRBV6-5	TRBJ1-3	TGTGCCAGCAGTTTCGCCCCGAGCTCTGGAAACACCATATATTTT	CASSFAPSSGNTIYF
TRBD1	.	TRBV5-1	TRBJ1-2	TGCGCCAGCAGCTTCGACAGGGTGTTGGGCTACACCTTC	CASSFDRVLGYTF
TRBD1	.	TRBV6-2/TRBV6-3	TRBJ2-4	TGTGCCAGCAGTTACTCCCGACAGGGCGGAAACATTCAGTACTTC	CASSYSRQGGNIQYF
.	.	TRBV20-1	TRBJ2-1	TGCAGTGCCTCACAGGCTAATGAGCAGTTCTTC	CSASQANEQFF
.	few	TRBV6-1	TRBJ2-7	TGTGCCAGCAGCAATGCCGGTCTAGCAGGCGAGCAGTACTTC	CASSNAGLAGEQYF
TRBD2	.	TRBV11-2	TRBJ2-1	TGTGCCAGCAGCCGGACTAGCGGGGTGTCAGGCAGCAATGAGCAGTTCTTC	CASSRTSGVSGSNEQFF
.	.	TRBV6-5	TRBJ2-3	TGTGCCAGCAGTTACTCGGCAGGGTTGGGCACAGATACGCAGTATTTT	CASSYSAGLGTDTQYF
.	few	TRBV20-1	TRBJ2-7	TGCAGTGCTAGACCCTCTTACGAGCAGTACTTC	CSARPSYEQYF